A selection of T cell receptor beta chains follows, all from one sample in a study of PD-1 blockade in mismatch repair-deficient tumors. The protocol was immunoSEQ multiplex PCR, while the TCRdb copy is restricted to in-frame clones and leaves out a portion. The table has around 130,000 clones, about nine tenths seen once. The material was peripheral blood, obtained 72 weeks after starting pembrolizumab. The receptors originated from an adult with mismatch repair-deficient cancer. The CDR3 runs from the conserved cysteine through the conserved F or W. A D gene is named only where the DNA matches it firmly. A row's size may be missing; if present it is once, few, many or a size class.

clone_size: NA; v_call: TRBV27; j_call: TRBJ2-7; d_call: TRBD2; cdr3_nt: TGTGCCAGCAGTTTGGTGGGGGGGGACCCCCCGATCTCCTACGAGCAGTACTTC; cdr3_aa: CASSLVGGDPPISYEQYF
clone_size: few; v_call: TRBV7-8; j_call: TRBJ2-7; d_call: NA; cdr3_nt: TGTGCCAGCAGCTTTCGACTGGGTTCCTACGAGCAGTACTTC; cdr3_aa: CASSFRLGSYEQYF
clone_size: few; v_call: TRBV15; j_call: TRBJ1-2; d_call: NA; cdr3_nt: TGTGCCACCAGCAGCGGACGGACTAACTATGGCTACACCTTC; cdr3_aa: CATSSGRTNYGYTF
clone_size: once; v_call: TRBV7-9; j_call: TRBJ2-1; d_call: TRBD1; cdr3_nt: TGTGCCAGCAGCCCCGGGACAGGGGGCTGGCGGGAGCTTCGCTATGAGCAGTTCTTC; cdr3_aa: CASSPGTGGWRELRYEQFF
clone_size: NA; v_call: TRBV4-1; j_call: TRBJ2-4; d_call: NA; cdr3_nt: TGCGCCAGCAGCCAAAGGGGCACGGAAAACATTCAGTACTTC; cdr3_aa: CASSQRGTENIQYF
clone_size: few; v_call: TRBV7-2; j_call: TRBJ2-7; d_call: NA; cdr3_nt: TGTGCCAGCAGAACGTGGGACTCCCAAAACTACGAGCAGTACTTC; cdr3_aa: CASRTWDSQNYEQYF
clone_size: NA; v_call: TRBV7-9; j_call: TRBJ2-5; d_call: NA; cdr3_nt: TGTGCCAGCAGCTTATCGTACAGCTACCAAGAGACCCAGTACTTC; cdr3_aa: CASSLSYSYQETQYF
clone_size: few; v_call: TRBV18; j_call: TRBJ1-1; d_call: NA; cdr3_nt: TGTGCCAGCTCACCACCGAGGTTTAAGGACACTGAAGCTTTCTTT; cdr3_aa: CASSPPRFKDTEAFF
clone_size: NA; v_call: TRBV15; j_call: TRBJ1-5; d_call: NA; cdr3_nt: TGTGCCACCAGCAGAGATCTCGGGGATCAGCCCCAGCATTTT; cdr3_aa: CATSRDLGDQPQHF
clone_size: once; v_call: TRBV9; j_call: TRBJ2-2; d_call: TRBD1; cdr3_nt: TGTGCCAGCAGCGTAGCGGGGAGACAGGGGTATGCCGGGGAGCTGTTTTTT; cdr3_aa: CASSVAGRQGYAGELFF
clone_size: NA; v_call: TRBV9; j_call: TRBJ2-2; d_call: NA; cdr3_nt: TGTGCCAGCAGCGTTTCAACCGGGGAGCTGTTTTTT; cdr3_aa: CASSVSTGELFF
clone_size: NA; v_call: TRBV10-3; j_call: TRBJ2-3; d_call: TRBD2; cdr3_nt: TGTGCCACCCTCCAGGCGGGAGACAAGCCGCAGTATTTT; cdr3_aa: CATLQAGDKPQYF
clone_size: NA; v_call: TRBV29-1; j_call: TRBJ1-2; d_call: NA; cdr3_nt: TGCAGCGTGTCCGGACGGCACTATGGCTACACCTTC; cdr3_aa: CSVSGRHYGYTF
clone_size: NA; v_call: TRBV4-1; j_call: TRBJ2-7; d_call: TRBD1; cdr3_nt: TGCGCCAGCAGCTATACCGGGACAGGGGGAGAGCAGTACTTC; cdr3_aa: CASSYTGTGGEQYF
clone_size: NA; v_call: TRBV7-9; j_call: TRBJ2-7; d_call: TRBD1; cdr3_nt: TGTGCCAGCAGCGTCGGACAGGTAGACGAGCAGTACTTC; cdr3_aa: CASSVGQVDEQYF
clone_size: NA; v_call: TRBV30; j_call: TRBJ2-7; d_call: NA; cdr3_nt: TGTGCCTGGGGATCGGGACACACCTACGAGCAGTACTTC; cdr3_aa: CAWGSGHTYEQYF
clone_size: NA; v_call: TRBV2; j_call: TRBJ1-1; d_call: TRBD1; cdr3_nt: TGTGCCAGCAGAGGGACAGTAAACACTGAAGCTTTCTTT; cdr3_aa: CASRGTVNTEAFF
clone_size: NA; v_call: TRBV4-1; j_call: TRBJ1-5; d_call: TRBD1; cdr3_nt: TGCGCCAGCAGCCCCCTCTCCGGACAGGGCACTCAGCCCCAGCATTTT; cdr3_aa: CASSPLSGQGTQPQHF
clone_size: NA; v_call: TRBV6-5; j_call: TRBJ2-3; d_call: NA; cdr3_nt: TGTGCCAGCAGCCTTAGTGGGACGACAGATACGCAGTATTTT; cdr3_aa: CASSLSGTTDTQYF
clone_size: NA; v_call: TRBV5-1; j_call: TRBJ2-1; d_call: NA; cdr3_nt: TGCGCCAGCAGCTTCACAGTTAGTTACAATGAGCAGTTCTTC; cdr3_aa: CASSFTVSYNEQFF
clone_size: NA; v_call: TRBV4-1; j_call: TRBJ2-3; d_call: NA; cdr3_nt: TGCGCCAGCAGCCAACCGAGGGGGGATACGCAGTATTTT; cdr3_aa: CASSQPRGDTQYF
clone_size: NA; v_call: TRBV4-1; j_call: TRBJ2-2; d_call: TRBD1; cdr3_nt: TGCGCCAGCAGCCAACCGGGACAGAGATTCACCGGGGAGCTGTTTTTT; cdr3_aa: CASSQPGQRFTGELFF
clone_size: NA; v_call: TRBV6-5; j_call: TRBJ2-1; d_call: NA; cdr3_nt: TGTGCCAGTACGGGCTCTTCCTACAATGAGCAGTTCTTC; cdr3_aa: CASTGSSYNEQFF
clone_size: NA; v_call: TRBV4-3; j_call: TRBJ2-4; d_call: NA; cdr3_nt: TGCGCCAGCAGCCAATACCCGGGACACCTGGGGGAAAACATTCAGTACTTC; cdr3_aa: CASSQYPGHLGENIQYF
clone_size: once; v_call: TRBV7-6; j_call: TRBJ2-1; d_call: TRBD1; cdr3_nt: TGTGCCAGCAGCCCCGGACAGGGGGTCAGGAATGAGCAGTTCTTC; cdr3_aa: CASSPGQGVRNEQFF
clone_size: NA; v_call: TRBV13; j_call: TRBJ2-5; d_call: NA; cdr3_nt: TGTGCCAGCAGCTTACGGACAGAGGGGGAGACCCAGTACTTC; cdr3_aa: CASSLRTEGETQYF
clone_size: few; v_call: TRBV5-1; j_call: TRBJ2-1; d_call: TRBD1; cdr3_nt: TGCGCCAGCAACACCCTGGGGACAGGGGCGTACAATGAGCAGTTCTTC; cdr3_aa: CASNTLGTGAYNEQFF
clone_size: NA; v_call: TRBV6-1; j_call: TRBJ1-4; d_call: TRBD1; cdr3_nt: TGTGCCAGCAGTGAACGCCGCGACAGGGAAAATGAAAAACTGTTTTTT; cdr3_aa: CASSERRDRENEKLFF
clone_size: NA; v_call: TRBV6-5; j_call: TRBJ2-3; d_call: NA; cdr3_nt: TGTGCCAGCGCTTTTCTAAGCTCCGATCGGGATACGCAGTATTTT; cdr3_aa: CASAFLSSDRDTQYF
clone_size: NA; v_call: TRBV7-2; j_call: TRBJ1-5; d_call: NA; cdr3_nt: TGTGCCAGCAGCTTATGGTGGGATCAGCCCCAGCATTTT; cdr3_aa: CASSLWWDQPQHF